Below, one TCR beta chain is given with its context. Its cognate antigen is unknown. TCRdb reworked the 5' RACE reads into one entry per CDR3 protein, no DNA. The specimen's table records under 600,000 distinct CDR3 sequences. This sample was taken from a study of T cells expressing NK-cell markers. Across the whole study: The eight sequenced donors comprised seven who were HCMV-seropositive and one who was seronegative. Whole-study results and caveats: The dominant NKG2C+ clonotypes represented about 1.0-7.0% of CD8+ T cells in six donors.

This CDR3 is 14 amino acids long. Germline lookup yields CDR1 SGHAT and CDR2 FQNNGV. The specimen sequenced was blood T cells: a sorted CD56 or NKG2C T cell subset, CD4+ or CD8+ T cells, or bulk PBMC T cells (not recorded which). V is TRBV11-2 and J is TRBJ2-7. This TCR was sampled from a woman between 50 and 59 years old in good health. CDR3 protein: CASSLIRVVYEQYF. Full variable domain (missing parts from reference TRBV11-2 and TRBJ2-7): EAGVAQSPRYKIIEKRQSVAFWCNPISGHATLYWYQQILGQGPKLLIQFQNNGVVDDSQLPKDRFSAERLKGVDSTLKIQPAKLEDSAVYLCASSLIRVVYEQYFGPGTRLTVT.